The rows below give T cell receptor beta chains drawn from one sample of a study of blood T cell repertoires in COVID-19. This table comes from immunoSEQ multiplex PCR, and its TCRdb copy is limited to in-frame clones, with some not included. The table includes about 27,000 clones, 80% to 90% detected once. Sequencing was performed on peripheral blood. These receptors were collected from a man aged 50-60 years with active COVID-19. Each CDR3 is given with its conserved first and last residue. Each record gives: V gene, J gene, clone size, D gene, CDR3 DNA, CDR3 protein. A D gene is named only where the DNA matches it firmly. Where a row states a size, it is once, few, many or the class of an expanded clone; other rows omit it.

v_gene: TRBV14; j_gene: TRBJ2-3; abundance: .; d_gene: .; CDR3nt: TGTGCCAGCAGCACGACTAGGACAGATACGCAGTATTTT; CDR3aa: CASSTTRTDTQYF
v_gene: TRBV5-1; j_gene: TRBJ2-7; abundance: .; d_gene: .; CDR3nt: TGCGCCAGCAGCTTGGTGAGGATTGGGGCTCAATACGAGCAGTACTTC; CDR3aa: CASSLVRIGAQYEQYF
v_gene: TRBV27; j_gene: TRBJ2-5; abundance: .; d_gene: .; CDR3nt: TGTGCCAGCAGTTTAAGCTACGGGCAAGAGACCCAGTACTTC; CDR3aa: CASSLSYGQETQYF
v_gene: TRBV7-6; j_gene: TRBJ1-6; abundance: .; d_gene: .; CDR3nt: TGTGCCAGCAGCTTAGTGGACAGCCCCTCCTATAATTCACCCCTCCACTTT; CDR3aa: CASSLVDSPSYNSPLHF
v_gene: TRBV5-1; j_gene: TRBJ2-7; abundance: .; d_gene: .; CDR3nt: TGCGCCAGCAGCTTGGATCCAGGGGGGCAGTTAATTATTTACGAGCAGTACTTC; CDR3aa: CASSLDPGGQLIIYEQYF
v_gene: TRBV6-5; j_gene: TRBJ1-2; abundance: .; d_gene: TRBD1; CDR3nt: TGTGCCATCGGTGCCGGACAGGGGTTCGGCTACACCTTC; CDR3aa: CAIGAGQGFGYTF
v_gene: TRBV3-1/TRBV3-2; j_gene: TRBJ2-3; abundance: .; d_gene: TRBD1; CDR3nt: TGTGCCAGCAGGGCGACAGGGGGTCCAGATACGCAGTATTTT; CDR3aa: CASRATGGPDTQYF
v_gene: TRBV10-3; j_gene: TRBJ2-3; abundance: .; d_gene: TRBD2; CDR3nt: TGTGCCATTCTAGCGGGGGGTACAGATACGCAGTATTTT; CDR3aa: CAILAGGTDTQYF
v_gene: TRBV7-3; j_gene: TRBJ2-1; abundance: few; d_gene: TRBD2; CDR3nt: TGTGCCAGCAGCTTAAATAGCGGGGGCTCCTACAATGAGCAGTTCTTC; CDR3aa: CASSLNSGGSYNEQFF
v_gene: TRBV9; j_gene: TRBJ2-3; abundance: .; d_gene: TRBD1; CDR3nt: TGTGCCAGCAGCGTTCAGGGGGCGGTAACAGATACGCAGTATTTT; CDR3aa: CASSVQGAVTDTQYF
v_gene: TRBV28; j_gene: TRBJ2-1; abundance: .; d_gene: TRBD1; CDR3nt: TGTGCCAGCAGAATCACCGGGACAGGGGCCTACAATGAGCAGTTCTTC; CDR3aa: CASRITGTGAYNEQFF
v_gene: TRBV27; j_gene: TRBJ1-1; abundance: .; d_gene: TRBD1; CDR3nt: TGTGCCAGCAGTCCGTTGCTCGGACAGGGGCGCACTGAAGCTTTCTTT; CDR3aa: CASSPLLGQGRTEAFF
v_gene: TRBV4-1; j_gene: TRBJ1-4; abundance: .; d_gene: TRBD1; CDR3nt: TGCGCCAGCAGCCGTCGACAGGGATGGGCTAATGAAAAACTGTTTTTT; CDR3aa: CASSRRQGWANEKLFF
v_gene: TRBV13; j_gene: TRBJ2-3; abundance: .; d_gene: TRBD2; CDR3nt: TGTGCCAGCAGCTCAGCTCCCCCCTGGGCTAGCGGGGCTACAGATACGCAGTATTTT; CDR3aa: CASSSAPPWASGATDTQYF
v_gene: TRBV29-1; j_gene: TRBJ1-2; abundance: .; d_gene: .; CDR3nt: TGCAGCGCGCCCCGGACAACCGGCTCCATTGGCTACACCTTC; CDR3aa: CSAPRTTGSIGYTF
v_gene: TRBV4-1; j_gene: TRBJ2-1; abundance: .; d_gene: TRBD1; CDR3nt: TGCGCCAGCAGCCAAGATCGGTTCGGACAGGGGGCCATAGATGAGCAGTTCTTC; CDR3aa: CASSQDRFGQGAIDEQFF
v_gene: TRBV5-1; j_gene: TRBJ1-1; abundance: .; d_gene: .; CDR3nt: TGCGCCAGCAGCTCCACAGGGAGCGACTTGAACACTGAAGCTTTCTTT; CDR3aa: CASSSTGSDLNTEAFF
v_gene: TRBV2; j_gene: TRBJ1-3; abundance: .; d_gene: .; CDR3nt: TGTGCCAGCAGTGAAGCGGGCAGCCTTTTCGGCACCATATATTTT; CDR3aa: CASSEAGSLFGTIYF
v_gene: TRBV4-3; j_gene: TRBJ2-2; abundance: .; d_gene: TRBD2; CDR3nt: TGCGCCAGCAGCCACTGGACTAGCGGGAGTTCCGGGGAGCTGTTTTTT; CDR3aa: CASSHWTSGSSGELFF
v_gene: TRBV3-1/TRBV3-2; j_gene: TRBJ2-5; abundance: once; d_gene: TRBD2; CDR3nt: TGTGCCAGCACAGGGCGGGGGGGCCGTGAGACCCAGTACTTC; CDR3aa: CASTGRGGRETQYF
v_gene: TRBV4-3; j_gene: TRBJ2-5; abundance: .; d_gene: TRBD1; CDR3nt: TGCGCCAGCAGCCAAGATCGACAGGGGCTGGAAGAGACCCAGTACTTC; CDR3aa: CASSQDRQGLEETQYF
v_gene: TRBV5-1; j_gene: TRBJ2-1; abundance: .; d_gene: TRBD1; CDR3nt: TGCGCCAGCAGCAGAGGGACAGGGGGCAATGAGCAGTTCTTC; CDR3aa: CASSRGTGGNEQFF
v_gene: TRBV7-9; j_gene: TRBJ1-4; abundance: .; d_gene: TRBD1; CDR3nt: TGTGCCAGCAGCCAATCCGGGACAGTCTATGAAAAACTGTTTTTT; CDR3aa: CASSQSGTVYEKLFF
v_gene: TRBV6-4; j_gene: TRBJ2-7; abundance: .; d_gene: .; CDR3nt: TGTGCCAGCAGGAGGGTGGGCGAGCAGTACTTC; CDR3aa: CASRRVGEQYF
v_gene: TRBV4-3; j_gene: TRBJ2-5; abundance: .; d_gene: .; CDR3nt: TGCGCCAGCAGCCAAGATCTGGGGGACTCCCGACACTTC; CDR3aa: CASSQDLGDSRHF
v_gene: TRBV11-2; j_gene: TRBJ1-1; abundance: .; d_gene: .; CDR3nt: TGTGCCAGCAGCTTATATAGGACAAGTACCACTGAAGCTTTCTTT; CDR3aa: CASSLYRTSTTEAFF
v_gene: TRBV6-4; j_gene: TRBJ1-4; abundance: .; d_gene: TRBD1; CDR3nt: TGTGCCAGCAGTGAATCGGGACAGGGGAATGAAAAACTGTTTTTT; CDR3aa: CASSESGQGNEKLFF
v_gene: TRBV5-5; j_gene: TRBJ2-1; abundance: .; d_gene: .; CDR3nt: TGTGCCAGCAGCTTGGACGCCAGGGGCTACAATGAGCAGTTCTTC; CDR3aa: CASSLDARGYNEQFF
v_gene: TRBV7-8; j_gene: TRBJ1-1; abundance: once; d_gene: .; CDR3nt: TGTGCCAGCAGCTTAGAAGTAGCTGAAGCTTTCTTT; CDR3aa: CASSLEVAEAFF
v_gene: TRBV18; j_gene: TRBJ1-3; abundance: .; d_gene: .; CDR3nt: TGTGCCAGCTCACCAGAGAGCTCTGGAAACACCATATATTTT; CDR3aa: CASSPESSGNTIYF
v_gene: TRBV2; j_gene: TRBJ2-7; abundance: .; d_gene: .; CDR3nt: TGTGCCAGCAGTGAGAGGGATCGGACCTCCTACGAGCAGTACTTC; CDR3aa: CASSERDRTSYEQYF
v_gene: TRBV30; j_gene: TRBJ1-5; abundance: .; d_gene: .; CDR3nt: TGTGCCTGGAGTAGTATCCGGGATCAGCCCCAGCATTTT; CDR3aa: CAWSSIRDQPQHF
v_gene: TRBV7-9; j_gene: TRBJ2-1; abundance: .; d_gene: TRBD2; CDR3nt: TGTGCCAGCAGCTCGAGCGGGAGATACAATGAGCAGTTCTTC; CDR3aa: CASSSSGRYNEQFF
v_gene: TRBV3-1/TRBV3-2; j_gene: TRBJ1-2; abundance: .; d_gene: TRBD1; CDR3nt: TGTGCCAGCTCCGGACAGGGGTATGGCTACACCTTC; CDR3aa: CASSGQGYGYTF
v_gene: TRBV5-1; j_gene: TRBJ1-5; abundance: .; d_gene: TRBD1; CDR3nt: TGCGCCAGCAGCTTGGGACCGGGACAGGGGACGGGGGGGCCCCAGCATTTT; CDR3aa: CASSLGPGQGTGGPQHF
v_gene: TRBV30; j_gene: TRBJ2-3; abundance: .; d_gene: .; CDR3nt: TGTGCCTGGAGCGGCCGCCAGGGTGGTGGTACGCAGTATTTT; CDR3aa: CAWSGRQGGGTQYF
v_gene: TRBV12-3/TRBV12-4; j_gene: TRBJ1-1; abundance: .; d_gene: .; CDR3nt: TGTGCCAGCAGTTTAGGTTACTTTTCGTCATTT; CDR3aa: CASSLGYFSSF
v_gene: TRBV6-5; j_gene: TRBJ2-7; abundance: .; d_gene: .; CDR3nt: TGTGCCAGCAGCGCCACAAGAGGGGGCTCCTACGAGCAGTACTTC; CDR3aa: CASSATRGGSYEQYF
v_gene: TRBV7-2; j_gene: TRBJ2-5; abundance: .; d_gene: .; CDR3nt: TGTGCCAGCAGCTTAGAGGCCTGGGCAGTACAAGAGACCCAGTACTTC; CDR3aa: CASSLEAWAVQETQYF
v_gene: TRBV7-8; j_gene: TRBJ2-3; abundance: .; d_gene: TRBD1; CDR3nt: TGTGCCCTCGGGACAGGGGTAACAGATACGCAGTATTTT; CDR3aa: CALGTGVTDTQYF
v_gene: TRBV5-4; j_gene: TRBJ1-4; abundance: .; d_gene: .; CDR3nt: TGTGCCAGCAGCGCCAGGACGCCCGGGGCTAATGAAAAACTGTTTTTT; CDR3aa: CASSARTPGANEKLFF
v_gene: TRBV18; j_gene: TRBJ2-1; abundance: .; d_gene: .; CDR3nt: TGTGCCAGCTCACCGGCAGTATTGAATGAGCAGTTCTTC; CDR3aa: CASSPAVLNEQFF